The source of this T cell receptor beta chain is a study of cytomegalovirus exposure and HLA in healthy donors. The primer mix had 60 Vbeta and 13 Jbeta primers. TCRdb keeps only in-frame clones here, not all; method: immunoSEQ multiplex PCR. The sample shows approximately 140,000 clones, over 80% of them seen only once. Study observations and caveats: TCR beta sequences reportedly predicted most subjects' HLA-A and HLA-B alleles accurately. About 87% or about 30% of the time was how often most TCR beta V segments were productive, according to an earlier analysis. When presence/absence was analysed, sequencing depth was taken to be roughly uniform across donors.

About this clone: Its antigen is not known.

Trimming at V came to 2 bases and at J to 7 bases, leaving 3 bases not matched to a gene. This CDR3 spans 13 amino acids. CDR1 and CDR2 (germline): SGHKS, YYEKEE (reference sequence). This chain joins TRBV5-5 and TRBJ1-1; 9 bases map to TRBD1. What was sequenced was PBMCs. The sequence was obtained from a boy under 18 in good health and CMV-seronegative. The CDR3 sequence: CASSLNRGHEAFF. Written as DNA, the CDR3 is TGTGCCAGCAGCTTAAACAGGGGGCATGAAGCTTTCTTT.